A selection of T cell receptor beta chains follows, all from one sample in a study of cytomegalovirus exposure and HLA in healthy donors. Some clones are missing from TCRdb's copy, which holds only in-frame ones; the method was immunoSEQ multiplex PCR. The table records 250,000 to 350,000 clones, roughly 87% of them present only once. Input material: PBMCs. The receptor source for this set is a woman aged 30 to 39 in good health and CMV-seropositive. Both conserved end residues are part of each CDR3. D genes are given only for firm matches. Clone size is not always given. Where it is, it says once, few, many or a class for expanded clones.

>.|TRBJ2-1|TRBV2|.|14
TGTGCCAGCAGTGAAGTAGGGGGGAGTGATGAGCAGTTCTTC
CASSEVGGSDEQFF
>.|TRBJ1-1|TRBV18|.|13
TGTGCCAGCTCACCTCAGGAGGGGACTGAAGCTTTCTTT
CASSPQEGTEAFF
>TRBD1|TRBJ2-7|TRBV20-1|.|11
TGCAGTACAAAACAGGGGCTGGAGCAGTACTTC
CSTKQGLEQYF
>.|TRBJ2-3|TRBV19|.|15
TGTGCCAGTAGTATGATAGCGGCAGGCACAGATACGCAGTATTTT
CASSMIAAGTDTQYF
>TRBD1|TRBJ2-3|TRBV30|.|15
TGTGCCTGGTTGGGGGACAGCGCGGGCACAGATACGCAGTATTTT
CAWLGDSAGTDTQYF
>.|TRBJ2-5|TRBV19|.|15
TGTGCCAGTAGTTGGGCAGATAATCCTCAGGAGACCCAGTACTTC
CASSWADNPQETQYF
>.|TRBJ2-2|TRBV27|.|14
TGTGCCAGCAGTCCCACAGCATTCACCGGGGAGCTGTTTTTT
CASSPTAFTGELFF
>.|TRBJ1-6|TRBV7-2|.|15
TGTGCCAGCAGCTTAGGTCAGGGTAGCGGTTCACCCCTCCACTTT
CASSLGQGSGSPLHF
>.|TRBJ2-2|TRBV27|.|14
TGTGCCAGCAGGACACAGGGCGCGGGCGGGGAGCTGTTTTTT
CASRTQGAGGELFF
>TRBD1|TRBJ1-2|TRBV29-1|.|13
TGCAGCGTTGAATCCGGGACAGGCTATGGCTACACCTTC
CSVESGTGYGYTF
>.|TRBJ2-7|TRBV5-6|.|13
TGTGCCAGCAGCCCACGAACGTCCTACGAGCAGTACTTC
CASSPRTSYEQYF
>.|TRBJ2-2|TRBV30|few|12
TGTGCCTGGCGGATTAACACCGGGGAGCTGTTTTTT
CAWRINTGELFF
>TRBD1|TRBJ1-1|TRBV29-1|.|14
TGCAGCGTTACCAAACAGGGGAGGAACACTGAAGCTTTCTTT
CSVTKQGRNTEAFF
>.|TRBJ1-1|TRBV5-1|.|14
TGCGCCAGCAGCCTACAGCCAGTGAACACTGAAGCTTTCTTT
CASSLQPVNTEAFF
>.|TRBJ1-3|TRBV2|.|13
TGTGCCAGCAGTCTGGGGTCGGGAAACACCATATATTTT
CASSLGSGNTIYF
>TRBD2|TRBJ2-5|TRBV2|.|14
TGTGCCAGCCAAGGACTAGCGGGATACGAGACCCAGTACTTC
CASQGLAGYETQYF
>.|TRBJ2-7|TRBV7-9|.|14
TGTGCCAGCAGCTTAGCGGGGGCCTCGGACGAGCAGTACTTC
CASSLAGASDEQYF
>TRBD1|TRBJ1-4|TRBV11-2|.|16
TGTGCCAGCAGCTTAGGCCCCGACAGGGGATTGGAAAAACTGTTTTTT
CASSLGPDRGLEKLFF
>TRBD2|TRBJ2-7|TRBV7-2|.|15
TGTGCCAGCAGCTGGGGACTAGCGGGAGGTTTCGAGCAGTACTTC
CASSWGLAGGFEQYF
>.|TRBJ2-3|TRBV7-3|once|14
TGTGCCAGCAGCCCTAGTCCTTCAGGGAGTTCGCAGTATTTT
CASSPSPSGSSQYF
>.|TRBJ2-6|TRBV5-1|.|18
TGCGCCAGCAGCCTCCCCCGGGACGGAGGCTCTGGGGCCAACGTCCTGACTTTC
CASSLPRDGGSGANVLTF
>.|TRBJ2-1|TRBV11-2|once|14
TGTGCCAGCAGCTTAGCCCCGGACGCGAATGAGCAGTTCTTC
CASSLAPDANEQFF
>.|TRBJ1-1|TRBV30|.|13
TGTGCCTGGAGCCCCAGGGCGCGAGACGAAGCTTTCTTT
CAWSPRARDEAFF
>.|TRBJ2-2|TRBV6-4|.|13
TGTGCCAGCAGTGAATCGAACACCGGGGAGCTGTTTTTT
CASSESNTGELFF
>TRBD2|TRBJ2-7|TRBV28|.|15
TGTGCCAGCAGCGAGGCTCTGGAGGGAGGGGACGAGCAGTACTTC
CASSEALEGGDEQYF
>.|TRBJ1-4|TRBV9|.|15
TGTGCCAGCAGCGTAGGATCGGGGGCGAATGAAAAACTGTTTTTT
CASSVGSGANEKLFF
>.|TRBJ1-4|TRBV18|.|13
TGTGCCAGCTCACCATTGCGTTTAGGAAAACTGTTTTTT
CASSPLRLGKLFF
>.|TRBJ2-7|TRBV5-4|.|14
TGTGCCAGCAGCTTGGAAAGGGGGGTCTACGAGCAGTACTTC
CASSLERGVYEQYF